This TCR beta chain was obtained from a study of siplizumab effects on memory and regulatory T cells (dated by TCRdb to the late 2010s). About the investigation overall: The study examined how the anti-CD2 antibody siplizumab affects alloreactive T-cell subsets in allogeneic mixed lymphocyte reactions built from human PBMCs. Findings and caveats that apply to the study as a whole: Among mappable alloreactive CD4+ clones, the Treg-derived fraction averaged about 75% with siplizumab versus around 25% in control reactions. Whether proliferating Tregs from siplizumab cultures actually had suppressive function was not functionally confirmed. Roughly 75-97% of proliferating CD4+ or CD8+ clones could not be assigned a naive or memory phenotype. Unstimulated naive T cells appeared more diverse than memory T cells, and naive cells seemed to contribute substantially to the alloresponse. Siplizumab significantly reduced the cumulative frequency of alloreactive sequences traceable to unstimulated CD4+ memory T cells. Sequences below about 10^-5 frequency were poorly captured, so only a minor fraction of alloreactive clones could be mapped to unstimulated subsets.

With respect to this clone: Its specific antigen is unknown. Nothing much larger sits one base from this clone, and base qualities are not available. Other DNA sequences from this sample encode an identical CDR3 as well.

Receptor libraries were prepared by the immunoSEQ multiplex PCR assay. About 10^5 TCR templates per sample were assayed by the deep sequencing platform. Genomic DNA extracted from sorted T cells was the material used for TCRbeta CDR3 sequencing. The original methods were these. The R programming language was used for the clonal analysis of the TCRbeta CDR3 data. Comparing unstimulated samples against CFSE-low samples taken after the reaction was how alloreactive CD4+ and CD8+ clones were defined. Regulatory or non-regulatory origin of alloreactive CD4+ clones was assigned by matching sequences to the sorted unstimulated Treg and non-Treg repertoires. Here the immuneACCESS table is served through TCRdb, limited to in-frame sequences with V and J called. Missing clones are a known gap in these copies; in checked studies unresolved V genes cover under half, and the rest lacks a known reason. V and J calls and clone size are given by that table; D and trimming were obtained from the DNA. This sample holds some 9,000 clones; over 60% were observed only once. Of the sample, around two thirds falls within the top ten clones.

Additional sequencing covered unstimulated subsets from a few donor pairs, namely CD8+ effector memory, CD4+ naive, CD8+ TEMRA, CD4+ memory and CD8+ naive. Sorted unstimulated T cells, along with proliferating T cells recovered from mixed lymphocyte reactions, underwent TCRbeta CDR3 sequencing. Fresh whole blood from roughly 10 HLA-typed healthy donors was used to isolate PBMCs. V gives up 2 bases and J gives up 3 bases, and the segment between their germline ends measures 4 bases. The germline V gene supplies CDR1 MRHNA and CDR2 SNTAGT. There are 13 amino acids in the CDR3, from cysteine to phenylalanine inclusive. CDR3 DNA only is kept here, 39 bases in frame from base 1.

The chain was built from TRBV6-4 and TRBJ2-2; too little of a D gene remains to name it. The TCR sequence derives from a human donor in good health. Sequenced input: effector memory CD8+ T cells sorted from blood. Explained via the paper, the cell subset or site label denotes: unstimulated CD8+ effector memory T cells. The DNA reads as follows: TGTGCCAGCAGTGACGGGGACACCGGGGAGCTGTTTTTT. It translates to CASSDGDTGELFF.